These 5 T cell receptor beta chains were sequenced from one sample in a study of post-analysis software for immune sequencing data. Study-level findings and limits: Among roughly 5 TRBV segments more frequent in patients than controls were TRBV5-6, TRBV5-1 and TRBV20-1.

Sequencing libraries made from TCR beta cDNA carried unique molecular identifiers. TCRdb re-called the PCR reads through MiXCR, storing one row per CDR3 protein. The sample carries about 200,000 distinct CDR3 sequences, over 25% recorded once. The antigens of these receptors remain unknown. Sequencing used blood. All receptors derive from a girl between 2 and 17 years old with multiple sclerosis.

Worth noting for this clonotype: It may be a read error: a sequence one base away is much more abundant. The chain couples TRBV15 to TRBJ2-7; D is undetermined. Germline V gene lookup returns CDR1 LNHNV and CDR2 YYDKDF (reference sequence). V was shortened by 7 bases and J by 6 bases, with 16 bases between the two germline ends. The length of the CDR3 is 13 residues. The CDR3 coding sequence is TGTGCCACCAACGTGAACCTCATGAGCGAGCAGTACTTC. Protein sequence: CATNVNLMSEQYF.

This clonotype has only a few counts. The V call is TRBV7-2, the J call TRBJ1-1; the D is unclear. CDR1 is SGHTA and CDR2 is FQGNSA in the germline V gene. The germline V and J ends were trimmed by 0 bases and 3 bases, with 5 bases remaining between them. The CDR3 is 13 amino acids. In DNA, the CDR3 is TGTGCCAGCAGCTTAGCAGGCTACACTGAAGCTTTCTTT. As protein: CASSLAGYTEAFF.

This clonotype was picked up many times. The CDR3 coding sequence is TGCAGTGCTAGAGGGCTAGCGGAAAACTACGAGCAGTACTTC. Translation gives CSARGLAENYEQYF. This chain connects TRBV20-1 to TRBJ2-7, with 7 nucleotides matching TRBD2. Germline loops: CDR1 DFQATT, CDR2 SNEGSKA (reference sequence). V lost 1 base to trimming and J lost 3 bases; unmatched junction nucleotides: 6. The CDR3 sequence is 14 residues long.

The chain joins TRBV29-1 to TRBJ1-1; no firm D call. The CDR3 consists of 13 residues. V lost 1 base and J lost 3, with 9 bases in between. Germline V gene lookup returns CDR1 SQVTM and CDR2 ANQGSEA. Here the CDR3 reads CSVEGRRDTEAFF. The DNA of the CDR3 is TGCAGCGTTGAAGGGAGGCGGGACACTGAAGCTTTCTTT.

This clonotype was counted ten times or more. The CDR3 DNA follows: TGTGCCAGCAGTCTTACAGGGAGTAGGTATGAAAAACTGTTTTTT. Protein product: CASSLTGSRYEKLFF. The chain joins TRBV6-5 to TRBJ1-4, with D possibly TRBD1 on 6 matching bases. Germline CDR1 MNHEY, CDR2 SVGAGI. V was shortened by 5 bases and J by 6 bases, with 16 bases between the two germline ends. The CDR3 totals 15 residues.